This passage covers 27 T cell receptor beta chains from one sample sequenced in a study of blood T cells in healthy people across ages. PCR was performed a second time for about 7 to 11 cycles using a sample-barcoded 5' primer and a J-beta primer mix. TCRdb fed the 5' RACE reads into MiXCR, producing one record per CDR3 protein. This sample carries hundreds of thousands of distinct CDR3 sequences, about 28% of them seen once, and the ten largest clones take 15% to 19%. The sequenced sample was blood. The receptors were gathered from a woman of 80 years or more in good health.

Notes on this clonotype: The junction departs from germline at one end; a sequencing error may be responsible. The gene calls are TRBV7-2 and TRBJ2-1; D is tentatively TRBD1 or TRBD2 (7 bases each). Germline V lookup: CDR1 SGHTA, CDR2 FQGNSA. The CDR3 sequence is 16 residues long. CDR3 residues: CASSLGPSRGGNGQFF. The CDR3 DNA reads as TGTGCCAGCAGCTTAGGGCCTAGCAGGGGGGGCAATGGGCAGTTCTTC.

V gene TRBV6-5 combines with J gene TRBJ1-2; maybe TRBD1 (5 bases). V was clipped by 6 bases and J by 5 bases, with 13 bases between them. The CDR3 has 13 residues. The germline V gene encodes CDR1 MNHEY and CDR2 SVGAGI. The CDR3 is CASRYRQGYGYTF. CDR3 bases: TGTGCCAGCAGGTACCGGCAGGGTTATGGCTACACCTTC.

This clonotype was observed many times. Possible read error: a much larger clone is one base away. This chain joins TRBV5-6 and TRBJ2-1, with D tentatively TRBD2 (5 bases). The CDR3 length is 14 residues. V was trimmed by 3 bases and J by 8 bases, leaving 15 bases between them. Per germline, CDR1 SGHDT and CDR2 YYEEEE. CDR3 residues: CASSCDYYGDEQFF. As DNA, the CDR3 is TGTGCCAGCAGCTGCGACTACTACGGCGATGAGCAGTTCTTC.

The V and J genes are TRBV2 and TRBJ1-2; unclear D gene. The CDR3 covers 16 residues. Germline V gives CDR1 SNHLY, CDR2 FYNNEI. V lost 0 bases and J lost 8, with 19 bases in between. Here the CDR3 reads CASSEAPYRDSGGYTF. For the CDR3, the DNA is TGTGCCAGCAGTGAAGCGCCTTACCGTGATTCGGGAGGCTACACCTTC.

In its sample, this clonotype was seen many times. The V and J genes are TRBV20-1 and TRBJ1-2; the match to TRBD1 covers 9 bases. Germline V gene data show CDR1 as DFQATT and CDR2 as SNEGSKA (reference sequence). The CDR3 is made up of 15 amino acids. Trimming cost V 3 bases and J 5 bases; bases outside gene matches: 10. CDR3 residues: CSARPGQGFTYGYTF. CDR3 sequence (DNA): TGCAGTGCTAGGCCGGGACAGGGCTTTACTTATGGCTACACCTTC.

The V gene is TRBV3-1, the J gene TRBJ2-2; a possible D gene is TRBD1 (6 bases). Germline-derived CDR1 and CDR2 are LGHDT and YNNKEL (reference sequence). Trimming removed 4 bases at V and 6 bases at J, with 12 bases between. The CDR3 is 14 amino acids. CDR3 amino acids: CASSRYKGAGELFF. DNA for the CDR3: TGTGCCAGCAGCCGATATAAGGGGGCCGGGGAGCTGTTTTTT.

The rearrangement uses TRBV7-2 and TRBJ2-5, with 8 bases aligning to TRBD1. The length of the CDR3 is 14 residues. The germline CDR1 and CDR2 sequences are SGHTA and FQGNSA. Trimming took 5 bases from V and 6 from J; bases not matched to a gene: 8. The CDR3 sequence: CASSPRTGWQTQYF. CDR3 in DNA: TGTGCCAGCAGCCCCAGGACAGGGTGGCAGACCCAGTACTTC.

This rearrangement joins TRBV10-3 to TRBJ2-7; D not resolved. With 2 bases removed from V and 9 bases from J, the gap between germline ends came to 17 bases. CDR1 and CDR2 from the germline V gene are ENHRY and SYGVKD. This CDR3 comprises 14 residues. The CDR3 bases are TGTGCCATCAGTGAGAGAGATGTCGGAGCCTTGCAGTACTTC. Translating gives CAISERDVGALQYF.

This clonotype was seen only a few times. This clone may be a read error of a much larger clone one base away. The chain combines TRBV7-2 with TRBJ2-1; TRBD1 is a possible D gene (6 bases). Looked up from germline, CDR1 is SGHTA and CDR2 is FQGNSA. CDR3 length equals 13 residues. CDR3 in amino acids: CAGSPGQYNEQFF. DNA for the CDR3: TGTGCCGGCAGCCCTGGACAGTACAATGAGCAGTTCTTC.

This clonotype has ten or more counts. A read error is possible here, since a much larger clone lies one base away. The CDR3 bases are TGTGCCAGCAGCTCCCCTCTGTCGGGGGCCAATCTCTACAATGAGCAGTACTTC. Its translation is CASSSPLSGANLYNEQYF. The J gene is TRBJ2-1, the V gene TRBV9; D possibly matches TRBD1 or TRBD2 (6 bases each). The DNA end is more similar to TRBJ2-7, so the J call may be wrong. This CDR3 spans 18 amino acids. Germline-derived CDR1 and CDR2 are SGDLS and YYNGEE.

At least ten counts were recorded for this clonotype. The V and J genes are TRBV11-2 and TRBJ2-3, with TRBD2 matching over 7 bases. Germline V lookup: CDR1 SGHAT, CDR2 FQNNGV. Unmatched junction bases numbered 4, after V lost 5 bases and J lost 2 bases. CDR3 size: 14 residues. The CDR3 region is CASSLGTNTDTQYF. In nucleotides, the CDR3 is TGTGCCAGCAGCCTTGGGACTAACACAGATACGCAGTATTTT.

This clonotype was seen only a few times. The junction departs from the called germline gene at one end, perhaps through a read error. The chain combines TRBV9 with TRBJ2-5, with 11 bases fitting TRBD2. CDR1 and CDR2 (germline): SGDLS, YYNGEE. This CDR3 is 17 amino acids long. The CDR3 DNA follows: TGTGCCAGCAGCGTAGCATCTAGCGGGGGGCGCCAAGAGACCCGGTACTTC. This codes for CASSVASSGGRQETRYF.

In the case of this clonotype: This may stem from a read error, because a much larger clone lies one nucleotide away. The J gene is TRBJ1-2, the V gene TRBV6-1; no clear D gene. This CDR3 has 15 amino acids. V was trimmed by 3 bases and J by 6 bases, leaving 17 bases between them. Germline CDR1 is MNHNS and CDR2 is SASEGT. For the CDR3, the DNA is TGTGCCAGCAGTGATGTGGTAGGGAATATCGATGGCTACACCTTC. Translation gives CASSDVVGNIDGYTF.

In this sample, this clonotype turned up many times. This chain uses TRBV5-1 with TRBJ2-7; the match to TRBD1 covers 9 bases. After removal of 3 bases from V and 4 bases from J, the junction contained 8 bases not matched to a gene. This CDR3 region has 15 residues. Germline V gives CDR1 SGHRS, CDR2 YFSETQ. The CDR3 DNA is TGCGCCAGCAGCTCTAAAGACAGGGGGAAGTACGAGCAGTACTTC. Translation gives CASSSKDRGKYEQYF. The full variable domain, with the rest looked up from reference TRBV5-1 and TRBJ2-7, is KAGVTQTPRYLIKTRGQQVTLSCSPISGHRSVSWYQQTPGQGLQFLFEYFSETQRNKGNFPGRFSGRQFSNSRSEMNVSTLELGDSALYLCASSSKDRGKYEQYFGPGTRLTVT.

This clonotype was counted only a few times. A single base separates this from a much larger clone, so it may be a read error. The rearrangement uses TRBV3-1 and TRBJ2-7; 7 bases fit TRBD1. After removal of 6 bases from V and 3 bases from J, the junction contained 11 bases not matched to a gene. The CDR3 totals 15 residues. Germline-derived CDR1 and CDR2 are LGHDT and YNNKEL (reference sequence). Written as DNA, the CDR3 is TGTGCCAGCAGTCCGGACGGGACAGCTCGCTACGAGCAGTACTTC. Its protein product is CASSPDGTARYEQYF.

CDR3 in DNA: TGTGCCAGCAGCCTGGACAGGACCTACAAGCAGTACTTC. Translation gives CASSLDRTYKQYF. V is TRBV5-6 and J is TRBJ2-5, with 7 bases aligning to TRBD1. CDR1 is SGHDT, CDR2 YYEEEE, per germline. J lost 11 bases, V lost 4 bases, and 11 bases had no gene match. The CDR3 contains 13 residues.

This clonotype appeared a few times. CDR3 region: CAWSPHNRDGYTF. DNA for the CDR3: TGTGCCTGGAGTCCCCACAACAGGGACGGCTACACCTTC. The chain couples TRBV30 to TRBJ1-2; weak D call: TRBD1 (6 bases). The CDR3 runs 13 residues. The V gene lost 2 bases and the J gene lost 8 bases, with 15 bases spanning the gap. The germline V gene has CDR1 GTSNPN and CDR2 SVGIG (reference sequence).

This clonotype showed up just a few times. This sequence joins TRBV5-4 and TRBJ1-1; 9 bases agree with TRBD1. V was clipped by 5 bases and J by 1 base; unmatched bases: 9. CDR1 and CDR2 (germline): SGHNT, YYREEE (reference sequence). The CDR3 length is 16 residues. The CDR3 here is CASSYPGQGSNTEAFF. The CDR3 DNA is TGTGCCAGCAGTTACCCGGGACAGGGATCGAACACTGAAGCTTTCTTT. The variable domain in full, with the rest retrieved from reference TRBV5-4 and TRBJ1-1, is ETGVTQSPTHLIKTRGQQVTLRCSSQSGHNTVSWYQQALGQGPQFIFQYYREEENGRGNFPPRFSGLQFPNYSSELNVNALELDDSALYLCASSYPGQGSNTEAFFGQGTRLTVV.

The CDR3 is CASSIPLYGYTF. Here the CDR3 DNA reads TGTGCCAGTAGTATACCTCTCTATGGCTACACCTTC. The chain joins TRBV19 to TRBJ1-2; D is uncertain. The CDR3 totals 12 residues. Germline CDR1 and CDR2: LNHDA and SQIVND (reference sequence). Trimming left V 2 bases short and J 4 bases short, with 5 bases between.

Remarks on this clonotype: Since a much larger clone is just one base distant, this may be a read error. The chain joins TRBV9 to TRBJ2-5; 8 bases agree with TRBD1. The CDR3 is 17 amino acids. Trimming removed 0 bases from V and 7 bases from J; junction bases left unmatched: 14. The V gene's germline CDR1 is SGDLS and CDR2 YYNGEE. CDR3 sequence reads: CASSVGDGTGCTGTQYF. The CDR3 nucleotides are TGTGCCAGCAGCGTAGGAGATGGGACAGGCTGCACCGGGACCCAGTACTTC.

The CDR3 reads CASSLGPSGGHNEQFF. CDR3 sequence (DNA): TGTGCCAGCAGCCTAGGCCCCAGCGGGGGCCACAATGAGCAGTTCTTC. The chain couples TRBV7-3 to TRBJ2-1; 8 bases are shared with TRBD2. Germline V gene sequence: CDR1 SGHTA, CDR2 FQGTGA. The CDR3 runs to 16 residues. The V segment lost 5 bases and the J segment 5 bases; nucleotides outside the gene matches: 11.

The sample holds a few counts of this clonotype. V gene TRBV7-8 combines with J gene TRBJ1-2; TRBD1 matches at 7 bases. V shed 1 base and J 8 bases; nucleotides not matched to a gene: 10. The germline V gene has CDR1 SGHVS and CDR2 FQNEAQ. This CDR3 spans 15 amino acids. In DNA, the CDR3 is TGTGCCAGCAGCTTAGGGGACAGTCTATCCGGGGGCTACACCTTC. Protein product: CASSLGDSLSGGYTF.

Note on this clonotype: This may come from a read error, since a much larger clone is one base off. The V gene is TRBV20-1, the J gene TRBJ2-7; TRBD1 matches 8 bases. The CDR3 extends over 13 amino acids. Germline CDR1 DFQATT, CDR2 SNEGSKA (reference sequence). The CDR3 here is CSAPGTGSYGQYF. The CDR3 DNA reads as TGCAGTGCTCCCGGGACAGGCTCCTACGGGCAGTACTTC.

This clonotype was seen ten or more times. V and J are TRBV14 and TRBJ1-1; D is unresolved. Trimming shortened V by 1 base and J by 11 bases, and 11 bases separated the two germline ends. This CDR3 has 12 amino acids. CDR1 is SGHDN, CDR2 FVKESK, per germline. CDR3 bases: TGTGCCAGCAGCCAAGCCGCCAAGGATGCTTTCTTT. It translates to CASSQAAKDAFF.

This rearrangement joins TRBV20-1 to TRBJ1-1; possibly TRBD1 for D (5 bases). The germline gives CDR1 DFQATT, CDR2 SNEGSKA (reference sequence). This CDR3 contains 15 residues. V was pared by 6 bases and J by 1 base, with 18 bases between. The CDR3 spells CSAKPSWGGNTEAFF. CDR3 coding DNA: TGCAGTGCCAAACCAAGCTGGGGGGGGAACACTGAAGCTTTCTTT.

This clonotype was observed at least ten times. The chain has TRBV10-3 and TRBJ1-2; D uncertain. The CDR3 totals 13 residues. The V end lost 7 bases, the J end lost 6 bases, and 15 bases lay between the germline ends. Germline CDR1 is ENHRY and CDR2 is SYGVKD. Here the CDR3 reads CAITTAPVDGYTF. The CDR3 region has the DNA TGTGCCATCACAACAGCCCCGGTGGATGGCTACACCTTC.

This clonotype was recorded a few times. The chain is built from TRBV20-1 and TRBJ1-5; maybe TRBD1 (6 bases). Germline CDR1 reads DFQATT; CDR2 reads SNEGSKA (reference sequence). With 3 bases removed from V and 4 bases from J, the gap between germline ends came to 25 bases. There are 18 residues in the CDR3. The CDR3 region is CSASSLSQGNLRNQPQHF. CDR3 sequence (DNA): TGCAGTGCTAGTTCGCTGAGCCAGGGGAATCTCAGGAATCAGCCCCAGCATTTT.